This T cell receptor beta chain was sequenced during a study of PD-L1 blockade in urothelial cancer. Background on the study: After treatment start, blood was analyzed at 3 weeks (second dose) and at 6 weeks.

The time point was: peripheral blood 6 weeks after treatment start. Patients in the study were battling locally advanced or metastatic urothelial carcinoma. CDR3 length: 18 residues. Germline values: CDR1 MDHEN, CDR2 SYDVKM. V trimming: 6 bases; J trimming: 8 bases; junction bases outside the gene matches: 14. Assay: immunoSEQ multiplex PCR; the TCRdb copy retains only in-frame clones and omits some. Of about 130,000 clones in the sample, more than 75% were seen once. The rearrangement joins TRBV28 to TRBJ2-1; 15 nucleotides agree with TRBD2. The sample here was PBMCs, taken around atezolizumab (anti-PD-L1) treatment. This receptor was identified in a man aged 45-65 years with urothelial cancer. The CDR3 DNA reads TGTGCCAGCAGCCCGGGGACTAGCGGGAGGAGATGGCTTTATGAGCAGTTCTTC. Encoded protein: CASSPGTSGRRWLYEQFF.